This record concerns one T cell receptor (beta chain) sequence. The antigen remains undetermined. These data belong to a study of blood T cells in healthy people across ages. Study-level findings and limits: In the absence of known donor CMV status, changes in expanded clonotypes were possibly confounded.

A second PCR of roughly 6 to 12 cycles used a sample-barcoded 5' primer and a J-beta primer mix. Using its own MiXCR run on the 5' RACE reads, TCRdb lists one record per CDR3 protein. The table has 650,000 to 800,000 distinct CDR3 sequences, more than 40% seen once; the top ten hold about 21%. The germline V gene encodes CDR1 SGHNT and CDR2 YENEEA. This CDR3 comprises 13 residues. Trimming left V 5 bases short and J 3 bases short, with 9 bases between. This sequence originates from a man in his fifties or sixties in good health. The sample consisted of blood. The chain combines TRBV11-3 with TRBJ2-3; no firm D call. CDR3 nucleotides: TGTGCCAGCAGCGTCCAGCATACAGATACGCAGTATTTT. Encoded protein: CASSVQHTDTQYF.